This T cell receptor beta chain was sequenced in a study of T cells after posttransplantation cyclophosphamide. V lost 2 bases and J 4 bases, leaving 12 bases between the germline ends. Germline loops: CDR1 SNHLY, CDR2 FYNNEI. The CDR3 consists of 15 residues. Worth noting for this clone: Antigen specificity is unknown.

General study findings and limits: Recipient CMV seropositivity and CMV reactivation strongly tracked TRB clonality. Blood and skin or GI T cell repertoires showed limited TRB overlap.

This related bone marrow graft donor gave peripheral blood on the day of marrow donation. TCRdb keeps only in-frame clones here, not all; method: immunoSEQ multiplex PCR. The profile shows about 52,000 clones, roughly 94% of them singletons. The chain employs TRBV2 and TRBJ2-1; D remains unclear. The TCR was taken from a woman in her thirties in good health and a related stem cell transplant donor. Input material: PBMCs. CDR3 residues: CASSEMAGTYNEQFF. DNA for the CDR3: TGTGCCAGCAGTGAAATGGCAGGAACGTACAATGAGCAGTTCTTC.